This T cell receptor beta chain is from a study of blood T cell repertoires in COVID-19. In the study overall: PBMCs, B-cell-depleted T cells, or T cells were the source of the cDNA or gDNA that made up the material.

Researchers sorted participants into cohorts using their self-reported clinical history. The V and J ends lost 0 bases and 8 bases, in that order; junction bases with no gene match: 7. The CDR3 consists of 17 residues. Germline CDR1 and CDR2: MGHRA and YSYEKL. In the source study's methods: From reference gene primer amplification, estimates of nucleated cell counts were derived. The method was immunoSEQ multiplex PCR; TCRdb's version includes in-frame clones alone and lacks a portion of them. That table supplies the V and J calls and clone size; D and trimming were determined from the DNA. Of approximately 350,000 clones detected, roughly 90% appear once; the ten largest clones hold 2.5% to 3%.

This TCR was sampled from a woman aged 30 to 39 who had recovered from COVID-19. The rearrangement uses TRBV4-1 and TRBJ1-6; TRBD1 aligns across 10 bases. Specimen: PBMCs or T cells enriched from blood (not recorded which). CDR3: CASSQDIRQGADSPLHF. The CDR3 region has the DNA TGCGCCAGCAGCCAAGACATCAGACAGGGGGCGGATTCACCCCTCCACTTT.